The 16 T cell receptor beta chains below were found in one sample sequenced in a study of vaccination effects on CD4 cells after COVID-19. The antigens these receptors bind are not known. Cultured cells yielded isolated CD4+ T cells after nine to ten days. Convalescent patients had PCR-confirmed SARS-CoV-2 infection between March and December 2020. All study participants received two doses of BNT162b2 or mRNA-1273 vaccine. Method: immunoSEQ multiplex PCR; TCRdb's copy keeps in-frame clones and lacks some. This sample has about 34,000 clones; approximately 77% occur once, and the top ten carry approximately 6.3%. The starting material was CD4+ T cells from PBMCs cultured without peptide, obtained after COVID-19 vaccination. These receptors were taken from a human donor who had a prior SARS-CoV-2 infection.

The chain is built from TRBV25-1 and TRBJ1-1, with a weak D call TRBD1 (6 bases). CDR1 is MGHDK and CDR2 is SYGVNS in the germline V gene. The V and J ends lost 4 bases and 0 bases respectively, with 15 bases between them. The CDR3 covers 16 residues. The CDR3 is CASSGGGGRMNTEAFF. DNA of the CDR3: TGTGCCAGCAGTGGGGGAGGGGGAAGGATGAACACTGAAGCTTTCTTT.

V and J are TRBV20-1 and TRBJ2-7, with D possibly matching TRBD1 (5 bases). There are 11 residues in the CDR3. The germline CDR1 and CDR2 sequences are DFQATT and SNEGSKA (reference sequence). The V and J ends lost 1 base and 5 bases respectively, with 6 bases between them. CDR3: CSARGGHEQYF. The CDR3 DNA reads TGCAGTGCTAGAGGGGGCCACGAGCAGTACTTC.

The chain employs TRBV5-4 and TRBJ1-2; D is possibly TRBD1 (6 bases). V lost 3 bases to trimming and J lost 3 bases, with 12 bases between them. The CDR3 covers 14 residues. In germline, CDR1 is SGHNT, CDR2 YYREEE (reference sequence). CDR3 nucleotide sequence: TGTGCCAGCAGCTCGGGGGGCAGAGACTATGGCTACACCTTC. It specifies CASSSGGRDYGYTF.

The CDR3 nucleotides are TGTGCCAGCAGCCAAGGGACTAGAAGTTCTCCCGACACCGGGGAGCTGTTTTTT. Protein product: CASSQGTRSSPDTGELFF. The chain joins TRBV3-1 (or the pseudogene TRBV3-2) to TRBJ2-2; 7 bases align to TRBD2. Per the germline V gene, CDR1 is LGHDT and CDR2 is YNNKEL (reference sequence). V gave up 1 base and J gave up 3 bases; unmatched junction bases: 11. CDR3 size: 18 residues.

V and J are TRBV5-8 and TRBJ2-5, with 13 bases identical to TRBD2. Germline assignment: CDR1 SGHTS and CDR2 YDEGEE. The length of the CDR3 is 15 residues. The ends lost 4 bases at V and 4 bases at J; junction bases unmatched: 4. The CDR3 sequence is CASSPGLAGAETQYF. The CDR3 DNA follows: TGTGCCAGCAGCCCAGGACTAGCGGGGGCAGAGACCCAGTACTTC.

The V and J genes are TRBV11-2 and TRBJ2-3; 8 bases match TRBD2. The CDR3 sequence is 16 residues long. Germline assignment: CDR1 SGHAT and CDR2 FQNNGV. The J segment lost 12 bases and the V segment lost 4 bases, leaving 18 bases of the junction unmatched. CDR3 sequence reads: CASSSPTGLAVLRQYF. CDR3 DNA: TGTGCCAGCAGCTCCCCCACCGGACTAGCCGTCCTCCGTCAGTATTTT.

The V gene is TRBV25-1, the J gene TRBJ1-6, with D possibly being TRBD1 (5 bases). V was pared by 2 bases and J by 8 bases, with 19 bases between. This CDR3 comprises 17 residues. Per germline, CDR1 MGHDK and CDR2 SYGVNS. The CDR3 region is CASSEIRHGGKDSPLHF. The CDR3 DNA follows: TGTGCCAGCAGTGAAATACGGCACGGGGGGAAGGATTCACCCCTCCACTTT. Using reference TRBV25-1 and TRBJ1-6 for the parts outside the CDR3, the full variable domain is EADIYQTPRYLVIGTGKKITLECSQTMGHDKMYWYQQDPGMELHLIHYSYGVNSTEKGDLSSESTVSRIRTEHFPLTLESARPSHTSQYLCASSEIRHGGKDSPLHFGNGTRLTVT.

V usage is TRBV3-1 (or the pseudogene TRBV3-2) and J usage is TRBJ2-1; D is undetermined. V was shortened by 2 bases and J by 9 bases, with 14 bases between the two germline ends. The length of the CDR3 is 14 residues. CDR1 is LGHDT, CDR2 YNNKEL, per germline (reference sequence). This CDR3 reads CASSQFVALAEQFF. The CDR3 DNA reads as TGTGCCAGCAGCCAATTCGTGGCGCTTGCTGAGCAGTTCTTC.

The chain is built from TRBV11-3 and TRBJ1-1; D ambiguous. V was trimmed by 2 bases and J by 1 base, leaving 5 bases between them. The CDR3 spans 13 residues. Germline CDR1 reads SGHNT; CDR2 reads YENEEA. As DNA, the CDR3 is TGTGCCAGCAGCTTACAGGAGAACACTGAAGCTTTCTTT. This sequence encodes CASSLQENTEAFF.

J is TRBJ2-7 and V is TRBV5-4; D is uncertain. The CDR3 covers 15 residues. Per the germline V gene, CDR1 is SGHNT and CDR2 is YYREEE (reference sequence). The V end was cut by 4 bases, the J end by 0 bases, with 14 bases between. CDR3 bases: TGTGCCAGCAGCCATGGTGGCGCTAGCTCCTACGAGCAGTACTTC. Amino acid sequence: CASSHGGASSYEQYF.

This clone was recorded only once. The chain combines TRBV6-5 with TRBJ2-7, with D perhaps TRBD1 (6 bases). V lost 6 bases to trimming and J lost 3 bases, with 18 bases between them. Germline V CDR1 and CDR2: MNHEY, SVGAGI. This CDR3 is 15 amino acids long. The DNA of the CDR3 is TGTGCCAGCAGCCGCACCCGGCAGGGGAGCTACGAGCAGTACTTC. Translating gives CASSRTRQGSYEQYF.

The J gene is TRBJ2-3, the V gene TRBV6-2 or TRBV6-3; 8 bases match TRBD2. Trimming cost V 4 bases and J 5 bases; bases outside gene matches: 8. The CDR3 sequence is 15 residues long. The germline V gene has CDR1 MNHEY and CDR2 SVGEGT. CDR3 nucleotides: TGTGCCAGCAGTTTCCTAGCGGGTGTTGGAGATACGCAGTATTTT. Translation gives CASSFLAGVGDTQYF.

This chain uses TRBV5-4 with TRBJ2-3; D is possibly TRBD2 (5 bases). Trimming took off 0 bases at V and 6 bases at J, with 8 bases between the two ends. The CDR3 is 13 residues long. Per the germline V gene, CDR1 is SGHNT and CDR2 is YYREEE (reference sequence). CDR3 loop: CASSLAGGDTQYF. CDR3 in DNA: TGTGCCAGCAGCTTGGCCGGAGGTGATACGCAGTATTTT. Filled out from reference TRBV5-4 and TRBJ2-3, the complete variable domain reads ETGVTQSPTHLIKTRGQQVTLRCSSQSGHNTVSWYQQALGQGPQFIFQYYREEENGRGNFPPRFSGLQFPNYSSELNVNALELDDSALYLCASSLAGGDTQYFGPGTRLTVL.

The V call is TRBV7-2, the J call TRBJ2-7; 7 nucleotides align to TRBD1. J lost 0 bases, V lost 4 bases, and 3 bases had no gene match. From germline, CDR1 is SGHTA and CDR2 FQGNSA. This CDR3 has 14 amino acids. The CDR3 loop reads CASSSRGSSYEQYF. The CDR3 DNA is TGTGCCAGCAGCTCCAGGGGGTCCTCCTACGAGCAGTACTTC.

V is TRBV2 and J is TRBJ2-5, with D possibly matching TRBD1 (5 bases). Trimming removed 6 bases at V and 2 bases at J, with 13 bases between. The CDR3 length is 14 residues. Germline V lookup: CDR1 SNHLY, CDR2 FYNNEI. The CDR3 DNA is TGTGCCAGCAGAAGAAGGGGCAGTCAAGAGACCCAGTACTTC. Amino acid sequence: CASRRRGSQETQYF.

V and J are TRBV7-2 and TRBJ1-3; D is perhaps TRBD1 (5 bases). The germline V gene has CDR1 SGHTA and CDR2 FQGNSA. V lost 5 bases and J 0 bases, leaving 14 bases between the germline ends. This CDR3 is 16 amino acids long. CDR3 in DNA: TGTGCCAGCAGCCTTGCAGGGTATCGCTCTGGAAACACCATATATTTT. Translating gives CASSLAGYRSGNTIYF.